This TCR beta chain comes out of a study of blood T cell repertoires in COVID-19. Across the study: PBMCs, B-cell-depleted T cells, or T cells were the source of the cDNA or gDNA that made up the material.

From germline, CDR1 is LNHDA and CDR2 SQIVND (reference sequence). The V and J ends lost 5 bases and 1 base respectively, with 12 bases between them. This CDR3 has 15 amino acids. Data came from immunoSEQ multiplex PCR; TCRdb stores just in-frame clones and leaves some out. The sample lists roughly 190,000 clones, around nine tenths occurring once. The chain combines TRBV19 with TRBJ2-4, with D uncertain. The clonotype originates from a man aged 40-49 years with active or convalescent COVID-19. Sequencing used peripheral blood. The CDR3 region is CASSVGSLAKNIQYF. CDR3 nucleotides: TGTGCCAGTAGTGTCGGGTCATTGGCCAAAAACATTCAGTACTTC.